The clone carrying this T cell receptor beta chain was counted a single time. In the study's own analysis: Amplifying reference gene primers gave estimates of nucleated cell counts. Produced via immunoSEQ multiplex PCR; TCRdb's table is partial and in-frame only. That table is the source of V, J and clone size, and D and trimming were worked out from the DNA. Here the sample spans approximately 250,000 clones, roughly four fifths being singletons. This sample was taken from a study of blood T cell repertoires in COVID-19. Overall study context: The origin of the acute and convalescent COVID-19 samples was the United States, Italy and Spain. Sources were T cells, B-cell-depleted T cells, or PBMCs; the material itself was cDNA or gDNA.

The sequenced sample consisted of peripheral blood. The TCR was taken from a middle-aged man with acute or convalescent COVID-19.

The chain's CDR3 is CASKQGHSNYEQYF. CDR3 DNA sequence: TGTGCCAGCAAACAGGGACACAGCAACTACGAGCAGTACTTC. The chain is built from TRBV3-1 (or the pseudogene TRBV3-2) and TRBJ2-7; perhaps TRBD1 as D (6 bases). The ends were cut back, 7 bases at V and 3 bases at J, with 16 bases in the middle. The germline CDR1 and CDR2 sequences are LGHDT and YNNKEL (reference sequence). The CDR3 sequence is 14 residues long.